This TCR beta chain was observed in a study of T cells after yellow fever vaccination. Study outcomes and limitations: Of the clonotypes, a small share occurred in both CD4 and CD8 compartments. Among primary-vaccination clones, most reappeared after the booster, at around 97% for CD4 and roughly 90% for CD8. Highly abundant clonotypes carried over from the bulk population could end up in FACS-sorted repertoires as contaminants. Weaker, the secondary response had a peak occurring faster, on day 5 versus 15.

A single record per CDR3 protein comes from TCRdb applying MiXCR to the 5' RACE reads. Among under 700,000 distinct CDR3 sequences listed, about 17% were seen once. Regarding this clonotype: Its antigen is still unknown.

This receptor was obtained from a man aged 18 to 30 who received the YFV17D yellow fever vaccine. The sample here was PBMCs, taken 5 to 6 days after the first yellow fever vaccination.

The CDR3 sequence: CASSLGGARGDQPQHF. CDR3 bases: TGCGCCAGCAGCTTGGGAGGGGCGCGGGGAGATCAGCCCCAGCATTTT. The genes are TRBV5-1 and TRBJ1-5, with TRBD1 as a possible D gene (5 bases). The V end lost 0 bases, the J end lost 5 bases, and 15 bases lay between the germline ends. Per germline, CDR1 SGHRS and CDR2 YFSETQ. The CDR3 has 16 amino acids.